This T cell receptor beta chain appears in the sequencing data of a study of control samples from healthy donors and cancer patients. Trimming left V 5 bases short and J 2 bases short, with 12 bases between. This CDR3 is built from 14 residues. The V gene's germline CDR1 is MDHEN and CDR2 SYDVKM. The table came from immunoSEQ multiplex PCR; TCRdb's copy has only in-frame clones and leaves some out. The sample has under 150,000 clones, about 93% seen once. Sequencing input: PBMCs. The TCR originated in a man in his fifties with head and neck cancer. The chain couples TRBV28 to TRBJ1-2; D is ambiguous. This CDR3 is CASSEIVKNYGYTF. DNA for the CDR3: TGTGCCAGCAGTGAGATCGTAAAAAACTATGGCTACACCTTC.